Shown below are 32 T cell receptor beta chains from a single sample sequenced in a study of blood T cells in healthy people across ages. A second about 7 to 12 cycle PCR used barcoded and J-beta primers. TCRdb recomputed calls from the 5' RACE reads with MiXCR, one row per CDR3 protein. This sample carries about 720,000 distinct CDR3 sequences, about 25% of them seen once, and the ten largest clones take more than 3%. The data were also submitted as part of a second study, on T cells of mothers and their children.

Sequenced input: blood. The receptors here all came from a boy aged 5 to 17 in good health.

This clonotype was seen only a few times. The V call is TRBV18, the J call TRBJ2-5, with a weak D call TRBD1 (6 bases). CDR1 KGHSH and CDR2 LQKENI come from the germline V gene. V was shortened by 4 bases and J by 1 base, with 13 bases between the two germline ends. The CDR3 sequence is 15 residues long. This CDR3 reads CASSLLYRVQETQYF. The CDR3 DNA is TGTGCCAGCTCACTGCTCTACAGGGTCCAAGAGACCCAGTACTTC.

CDR3 amino acids: CASSLVVAGGDGYTF. CDR3 bases: TGTGCCAGCAGCTTAGTCGTGGCAGGTGGAGATGGCTACACCTTC. The rearrangement joins TRBV7-2 to TRBJ1-2, with D unclear. The CDR3 has 15 residues. V was shortened by 1 base and J by 6 bases, with 15 bases between the two germline ends. Germline-derived CDR1 and CDR2 are SGHTA and FQGNSA.

J is TRBJ2-5 and V is TRBV20-1; 9 positions agree with TRBD2. The J call may be in error: the DNA end matches TRBJ2-7 better. Germline V gene lookup returns CDR1 DFQATT and CDR2 SNEGSKA (reference sequence). This CDR3 is 14 amino acids long. The CDR3 loop is CSARARAGGYEQYF. The CDR3 DNA reads TGCAGTGCTAGAGCCAGAGCGGGAGGCTACGAGCAGTACTTC.

The chain is built from TRBV18 and TRBJ2-7, with 10 bases fitting TRBD1. Trimming cost V 5 bases and J 0 bases; bases outside gene matches: 7. Looked up from germline, CDR1 is KGHSH and CDR2 is LQKENI. This CDR3 has 16 residues. The CDR3 here is CASSLLGQGTSYEQYF. CDR3 in DNA: TGTGCCAGCTCATTACTGGGACAGGGGACCTCCTACGAGCAGTACTTC.

This clonotype was recorded only once. The CDR3 nucleotides read TGCAGTGCTAACGGACACCCACAGGGTAGTGAGCAGTTCTTC. Translating it yields CSANGHPQGSEQFF. This chain joins TRBV20-1 and TRBJ2-1, with D perhaps matching TRBD1 (6 bases). Germline CDR1 DFQATT, CDR2 SNEGSKA (reference sequence). Trimming took 4 bases from V and 9 from J, leaving 19 bases between them. The CDR3 consists of 14 residues.

There are a few counts of this clonotype. The chain links TRBV7-9 to TRBJ1-2; 7 positions agree with TRBD1. The V gene's germline CDR1 is SEHNR and CDR2 FQNEAQ (reference sequence). After removal of 5 bases from V and 4 bases from J, the junction contained 10 bases not matched to a gene. This CDR3 is built from 15 residues. The chain's CDR3 is CASSPWQGVAYGYTF. The CDR3 region has the DNA TGTGCCAGCAGCCCGTGGCAGGGGGTTGCCTATGGCTACACCTTC.

V usage is TRBV7-8 and J usage is TRBJ2-3; TRBD2 matches 11 bases. The CDR3 consists of 15 residues. V shed 5 bases and J 6 bases; nucleotides not matched to a gene: 7. Germline CDR1 and CDR2: SGHVS and FQNEAQ. For the CDR3, the DNA is TGTGCCAGCAGCGTTACTAGCGGGGGCCGCGATACGCAGTATTTT. It specifies CASSVTSGGRDTQYF.

This chain uses TRBV27 with TRBJ1-1; tentative D call: TRBD1 (6 bases). V was clipped by 3 bases and J by 11 bases, with 16 bases between them. Germline V CDR1 and CDR2: MNHEY, SMNVEV (reference sequence). CDR3 length equals 13 residues. DNA of the CDR3: TGTGCCAGCAGTTTTGGAGGGGGGGGCGAGGCTTTCTTT. Translation gives CASSFGGGGEAFF.

This clonotype was detected a few times. This chain links TRBV7-9 with TRBJ2-7; TRBD2 matches at 13 bases. Per the germline V gene, CDR1 is SEHNR and CDR2 is FQNEAQ (reference sequence). This CDR3 is 17 amino acids long. Trimming removed 4 bases from V and 0 bases from J; junction bases left unmatched: 6. The CDR3 nucleotides read TGTGCCAGCAGCTCAGGGACTAGCGGGATTGACTCCTACGAGCAGTACTTC. The encoded protein is CASSSGTSGIDSYEQYF.

In its sample, this clonotype was seen once. The J gene is TRBJ1-4, the V gene TRBV7-9, with D hard to call. Germline CDR1 and CDR2: SEHNR and FQNEAQ (reference sequence). The length of the CDR3 is 13 residues. Trimming left V 0 bases short and J 9 bases short, with 8 bases between. The CDR3 loop reads CASSLAVGQKLFF. CDR3 in DNA: TGTGCCAGCAGCTTAGCAGTGGGCCAAAAACTGTTTTTT.

The V call is TRBV7-2, the J call TRBJ2-2; TRBD2 aligns across 14 bases. V was clipped by 6 bases and J by 3 bases; unmatched bases: 12. This CDR3 spans 19 amino acids. In germline, CDR1 is SGHTA, CDR2 FQGNSA. The chain's CDR3 is CASRRGLAGGRSDTGELFF. In nucleotides, the CDR3 is TGTGCCAGCAGACGAGGACTAGCGGGAGGTAGGAGTGACACCGGGGAGCTGTTTTTT.

This clonotype has a handful of counts. The chain carries TRBV4-3 and TRBJ1-5, with 9 bases aligning to TRBD1. This CDR3 spans 17 amino acids. Germline trimming cut 3 bases from V and 6 bases from J; bases unmatched to any gene: 12. CDR1 is LGHNA and CDR2 is YSLEER in the germline V gene. The CDR3 here is CASSHHRDRVPCQPQHF. The CDR3 DNA sequence: TGCGCCAGCAGCCATCACCGGGACAGGGTGCCATGTCAGCCCCAGCATTTT.

This clonotype was detected only a few times. V gene TRBV7-9 combines with J gene TRBJ1-1, with 8 bases identical to TRBD1. V lost 4 bases to trimming and J lost 5 bases; unmatched junction nucleotides: 12. The CDR3 runs to 16 residues. From germline, CDR1 is SEHNR and CDR2 FQNEAQ (reference sequence). CDR3 sequence reads: CASSSTGGEGNTEAFF. In DNA, the CDR3 is TGTGCCAGCAGCTCCACAGGGGGGGAAGGAAATACTGAAGCTTTCTTT.

This chain joins TRBV29-1 and TRBJ1-1; no reliable D call. From germline, CDR1 is SQVTM and CDR2 ANQGSEA. The CDR3 has 18 residues. Trimming pared 1 base from V and 0 bases from J, leaving 21 bases between. CDR3 DNA: TGCAGCGTTGAAGGGCATCATTCCATGGGAAATATGAACACTGAAGCTTTCTTT. This codes for CSVEGHHSMGNMNTEAFF.

This clonotype was detected only a few times. CDR3 in amino acids: CSVVKAYNEQFF. Here the CDR3 DNA reads TGCAGCGTTGTTAAGGCCTACAATGAGCAGTTCTTC. The chain uses TRBV29-1 and TRBJ2-5; the D is unclear. The last part of the DNA fits TRBJ2-1 better; the J call may be wrong. This CDR3 comprises 12 residues. In germline, CDR1 is SQVTM, CDR2 ANQGSEA.

The chain has TRBV29-1 and TRBJ2-2; tentatively, D is TRBD1 (6 bases). Germline CDR1 reads SQVTM; CDR2 reads ANQGSEA. With 6 bases removed from V and 1 base from J, the gap between germline ends came to 9 bases. This CDR3 comprises 13 residues. The CDR3 region has the DNA TGCAGCGTGATGGACAGGAACACCGGGGAGCTGTTTTTT. Protein: CSVMDRNTGELFF.

As DNA, the CDR3 is TGTGCCAGCTTCCGGGGCAATGAGCAGTTCTTC. Residues: CASFRGNEQFF. This chain joins TRBV28 and TRBJ2-5, with D perhaps matching TRBD2 (5 bases). The J call may be incorrect, as the DNA end agrees better with TRBJ2-1. The length of the CDR3 is 11 residues. Germline CDR1 is MDHEN and CDR2 is SYDVKM.

J is TRBJ1-5 and V is TRBV27, with D uncertain. Trimming cost V 0 bases and J 7 bases, with 7 bases left between them. The CDR3 is 13 residues long. Germline assignment: CDR1 MNHEY and CDR2 SMNVEV (reference sequence). Here the CDR3 DNA reads TGTGCCAGCAGTTTATCGACGGGGCAGCCCCAGCATTTT. Its protein product is CASSLSTGQPQHF.

About this clonotype: This may arise from a read error, as a much more abundant clone is one base away. This chain uses TRBV12-3 or TRBV12-4 with TRBJ2-3; possibly TRBD1 or TRBD2 for D (6 bases each). The CDR3 length is 15 residues. CDR3 DNA sequence: TGTGCCAGCAGCCTAGGGGGGATTGGCACAGATGCGCAGTATTTT. Translated: CASSLGGIGTDAQYF.

The chain is built from TRBV10-3 and TRBJ2-5, with D uncertain. V was shortened by 3 bases and J by 1 base, with 18 bases between the two germline ends. This CDR3 has 17 residues. Germline-derived CDR1 and CDR2 are ENHRY and SYGVKD. The chain's CDR3 is CAISDPASVVFQETQYF. The CDR3 DNA is TGTGCCATCAGTGACCCGGCGTCAGTCGTATTCCAAGAGACCCAGTACTTC.

This chain joins TRBV28 and TRBJ2-5; D is possibly TRBD2 (6 bases). Trimming stripped 4 bases from V and 5 bases from J, with 14 bases between. Germline V gives CDR1 MDHEN, CDR2 SYDVKM. The CDR3 is made up of 14 amino acids. The CDR3 here is CASSSGVPGETQYF. The CDR3 DNA is TGTGCCAGCAGTTCGGGGGTCCCGGGGGAGACCCAGTACTTC.

This clonotype occurred a few times. V usage is TRBV7-8 and J usage is TRBJ2-1, with TRBD2 identical over 15 bases. This CDR3 comprises 15 residues. The trim removed 5 bases at V and 15 bases at J, leaving 11 bases unmatched. Looked up from germline, CDR1 is SGHVS and CDR2 is FQNEAQ. CDR3 residues: CASSQGLAGGPKPFF. CDR3 sequence (DNA): TGTGCCAGCAGCCAGGGACTAGCGGGAGGTCCCAAACCGTTCTTC. The entire variable domain, with the rest obtained from reference TRBV7-8 and TRBJ2-1, is as follows: GAGVSQSPRYKVAKRGQDVALRCDPISGHVSLFWYQQALGQGPEFLTYFQNEAQLDKSGLPSDRFFAERPEGSVSTLKIQRTQQEDSAVYLCASSQGLAGGPKPFFGPGTRLTVL.

This clonotype has more than one count but fewer than ten. The chain uses TRBV15 and TRBJ2-1, with D possibly matching TRBD1 (5 bases). V was shortened by 0 bases and J by 1 base, with 7 bases between the two germline ends. This CDR3 has 15 amino acids. In germline, CDR1 is LNHNV, CDR2 YYDKDF (reference sequence). DNA of the CDR3: TGTGCCACCAGCAGAGATAAGGGGTCCTACAATGAGCAGTTCTTC. Its translation is CATSRDKGSYNEQFF.

This clonotype has only a few counts. The chain carries TRBV20-1 and TRBJ2-1, with 7 bases that match TRBD2. With V trimmed by 0 bases and J by 0 bases, 5 bases remained unmatched. The CDR3 loop spans 16 amino acids. Germline CDR1 and CDR2: DFQATT and SNEGSKA (reference sequence). CDR3 nucleotides: TGCAGTGCTAGAGATTTATCGGGAGGCTCCTACAATGAGCAGTTCTTC. It codes for CSARDLSGGSYNEQFF.

The V and J genes are TRBV19 and TRBJ2-4; either TRBD1 or TRBD2 may fit D (5 bases each). CDR1 and CDR2 (germline): LNHDA, SQIVND (reference sequence). V was clipped by 7 bases and J by 3 bases, with 16 bases between them. This CDR3 has 15 amino acids. CDR3 in DNA: TGTGCCAGTAACCAGGGATTCGGGGACAAAAACATTCAGTACTTC. The encoded protein is CASNQGFGDKNIQYF. Based on the CDR3 plus reference TRBV19 and TRBJ2-4, the full variable domain is DGGITQSPKYLFRKEGQNVTLSCEQNLNHDAMYWYRQDPGQGLRLIYYSQIVNDFQKGDIAEGYSVSREKKESFPLTVTSAQKNPTAFYLCASNQGFGDKNIQYFGAGTRLSVL.

This clonotype was recorded a few times. The rearrangement links TRBV4-3 to TRBJ2-5; D may be TRBD1 (5 bases). V dropped 4 bases and J dropped 3 bases, with 15 bases sitting between them. Germline CDR1 and CDR2: LGHNA and YSLEER. CDR3 length equals 15 residues. CDR3 sequence: CASSRDLKGKETQYF. DNA for the CDR3: TGCGCCAGCAGCCGAGATCTAAAGGGGAAAGAGACCCAGTACTTC.

V is TRBV28 and J is TRBJ1-5, with D possibly being TRBD1 (5 bases). CDR3 size: 15 residues. Trimming removed 3 bases at V and 1 base at J, with 10 bases between. The germline V gene has CDR1 MDHEN and CDR2 SYDVKM. The CDR3 DNA reads TGTGCCAGCAGTTTCGACAGCGGCAGCAATCAGCCCCAGCATTTT. Translated: CASSFDSGSNQPQHF.

A few counts support this clonotype. The genes are TRBV20-1 and TRBJ2-1, with D possibly TRBD2 on 6 matching bases. Deletions cut 0 bases from V and 5 bases from J, with 17 bases between. CDR1 is DFQATT, CDR2 SNEGSKA, per germline (reference sequence). This CDR3 spans 16 amino acids. CDR3 sequence (DNA): TGCAGTGCTAGAGATCCCTCCGGGAGTAAGCACAATGAGCAGTTCTTC. Translated, it gives CSARDPSGSKHNEQFF.

This chain connects TRBV27 to TRBJ2-3; possible D gene TRBD2, 5 bases. CDR3 length: 13 residues. V lost 3 bases and J lost 4, with 8 bases in between. Germline V gene lookup returns CDR1 MNHEY and CDR2 SMNVEV (reference sequence). The CDR3 spells CASSFRTSDTQYF. The DNA of the CDR3 is TGTGCCAGCAGTTTCAGGACTTCAGATACGCAGTATTTT.

As for this clonotype: The CDR3 does not end in the conserved phenylalanine or tryptophan, so this is likely a read error. J is TRBJ2-5 and V is TRBV29-1; the D gene could be TRBD1 or TRBD2 (5 bases each). Germline assignment: CDR1 SQVTM and CDR2 ANQGSEA. The CDR3 is made up of 12 amino acids. V dropped 2 bases and J dropped 3 bases, with 7 bases sitting between them. CDR3 residues: CSVERGEETQYL. The CDR3 DNA reads as TGCAGCGTTGAAAGAGGGGAAGAGACCCAGTACCTC.

The chain employs TRBV28 and TRBJ2-7; D may correspond to TRBD1 or TRBD2 (5 bases each). V lost 2 bases and J 6 bases, leaving 11 bases between the germline ends. There are 13 residues in the CDR3. CDR1 is MDHEN and CDR2 is SYDVKM in the germline V gene. The CDR3: CASSLGGSSEQYF. The CDR3 region has the DNA TGTGCCAGCAGTTTAGGGGGAAGCAGCGAGCAGTACTTC.

This chain joins TRBV6-5 and TRBJ1-2; D gene unclear. Germline lookup yields CDR1 MNHEY and CDR2 SVGAGI. The CDR3 is 14 residues long. Trimming took 4 bases from V and 7 from J, leaving 16 bases between them. CDR3 in amino acids: CASSLKSGTFGYTF. The CDR3 coding sequence is TGTGCCAGCAGTTTGAAGAGTGGAACATTTGGCTACACCTTC.